The 20 T cell receptor beta chains below come from one sample, sequenced in a study of cytomegalovirus exposure and HLA in healthy donors. 13 Jbeta primers and 60 Vbeta primers were used for the PCR. Libraries were prepared by immunoSEQ multiplex PCR; TCRdb keeps only in-frame clonotypes and omits some of them. The sample records under 200,000 clones, 80% being singletons. The specimen was PBMCs. These TCRs come from a middle-aged man in good health and CMV-seropositive.

The rearrangement joins TRBV7-3 to TRBJ2-3; 8 bases are shared with TRBD2. CDR1 and CDR2 (germline): SGHTA, FQGTGA. This CDR3 spans 15 amino acids. V lost 5 bases to trimming and J lost 3 bases; unmatched junction nucleotides: 7. The CDR3 DNA reads as TGTGCCAGCAGCCGGGAGGGGACGCTTACAGATACGCAGTATTTT. Its translation is CASSREGTLTDTQYF.

This clone has a single count. The rearrangement links TRBV6-6 to TRBJ1-4, with no clear D. The V end was cut by 2 bases, the J end by 2 bases, with 6 bases between. CDR1 and CDR2 from the germline V gene are MNHNY and SVGAGI (reference sequence). CDR3 length equals 14 residues. As DNA, the CDR3 is TGTGCCAGCAGTTACCTCTTTACTAATGAAAAACTGTTTTTT. This encodes CASSYLFTNEKLFF.

The rearrangement links TRBV5-1 to TRBJ1-1, with unresolved D. Germline CDR1 and CDR2: SGHRS and YFSETQ. V was cut by 1 base and J by 1 base, with 5 bases left in between. This CDR3 has 13 residues. The CDR3 is CASSLRGNTEAFF. Written as DNA, the CDR3 is TGCGCCAGCAGCTTGAGAGGGAACACTGAAGCTTTCTTT.

This chain joins TRBV7-9 and TRBJ2-3, with 13 bases that match TRBD2. The ends lost 6 bases at V and 6 bases at J; junction bases unmatched: 6. CDR3 length: 15 amino acids. CDR1 is SEHNR, CDR2 FQNEAQ, per germline (reference sequence). The DNA of the CDR3 is TGTGCCAGCAGTTTACTAGCGGGGGGGCGCGATACGCAGTATTTT. Its translation is CASSLLAGGRDTQYF.

This chain joins TRBV2 and TRBJ1-1; D is perhaps TRBD1 (6 bases). The CDR3 has 13 amino acids. Trimming stripped 10 bases from V and 6 bases from J, with 18 bases between. CDR1 is SNHLY and CDR2 is FYNNEI in the germline V gene. CDR3 sequence: CATGGQFGPEAFF. As DNA, the CDR3 is TGTGCCACCGGGGGGCAGTTCGGGCCTGAAGCTTTCTTT.

Regarding this clone: At one end the junction does not follow the germline gene, possibly because of a read error. This sequence joins TRBV7-9 and TRBJ2-7; D call uncertain. The V gene's germline CDR1 is SEHNR and CDR2 FQNEAQ (reference sequence). The CDR3 is made up of 12 amino acids. The CDR3, as DNA: TGTTCCAGCAGCTTAGGAGACTACGAGCAGTACTTC. It yields the protein CSSSLGDYEQYF.

V is TRBV18 and J is TRBJ2-7, with D possibly being TRBD2 (6 bases). The CDR3 covers 12 residues. The V gene's germline CDR1 is KGHSH and CDR2 LQKENI. V was clipped by 4 bases and J by 7 bases, with 11 bases between them. The DNA of the CDR3 is TGTGCCAGCTCACTCCCCGGGGGTGAGCAGTACTTC. It codes for CASSLPGGEQYF.

The chain employs TRBV27 and TRBJ1-1; 7 nucleotides line up with TRBD1. CDR1 MNHEY and CDR2 SMNVEV come from the germline V gene (reference sequence). The CDR3 is 14 amino acids. The trim removed 6 bases at V and 1 base at J, leaving 5 bases unmatched. Here the CDR3 reads CASSRGQPNTEAFF. As DNA, the CDR3 is TGTGCCAGCAGCCGGGGACAGCCGAACACTGAAGCTTTCTTT.

The chain has TRBV30 and TRBJ1-6, with a tentative D call TRBD1 (6 bases). V was trimmed by 2 bases and J by 10 bases, leaving 18 bases between them. CDR3 length: 15 amino acids. The V gene's germline CDR1 is GTSNPN and CDR2 SVGIG (reference sequence). The CDR3 coding sequence is TGTGCCTGGAGTCCTAAGGGGGGGTTAGGATCACCCCTCCACTTT. Translation gives CAWSPKGGLGSPLHF.

The J gene is TRBJ2-5, the V gene TRBV7-2, with a tentative D call TRBD2 (5 bases). V lost 2 bases to trimming and J lost 5 bases, with 15 bases between them. CDR1 is SGHTA and CDR2 is FQGNSA in the germline V gene. The CDR3 extends over 15 amino acids. The CDR3 region has the DNA TGTGCCAGCAGCTTAAGTGTGGAGAGGGCGGAGACCCAGTACTTC. It yields the protein CASSLSVERAETQYF.

V and J are TRBV5-1 and TRBJ2-7; the match to TRBD1 covers 9 bases. With 4 bases clipped from V and 3 bases from J, the junction kept 8 bases outside the gene matches. The CDR3 loop spans 15 amino acids. Germline V gives CDR1 SGHRS, CDR2 YFSETQ. The CDR3 loop reads CASSRDGTGSYEQYF. The CDR3 bases are TGCGCCAGCAGCAGAGACGGGACAGGGAGCTACGAGCAGTACTTC.

The chain employs TRBV4-2 and TRBJ2-1; TRBD2 matches at 15 bases. The germline V gene has CDR1 LGHNA and CDR2 YNFKEQ. V shed 2 bases, J shed 8 bases, and the junction held 10 bases outside the gene matches. The CDR3 is 18 residues long. The CDR3: CASSQQWLGTSGGYEQFF. The CDR3, as DNA: TGTGCCAGCAGCCAACAATGGCTCGGGACTAGCGGGGGGTATGAGCAGTTCTTC.

This clone was found once. The chain's CDR3 is CASSRTGSGTQYF. The DNA of the CDR3 is TGTGCCAGCAGCCGGACAGGATCCGGGACCCAGTACTTC. This chain connects TRBV5-6 to TRBJ2-5; TRBD1 matches 7 bases. With V trimmed by 4 bases and J by 7 bases, 7 bases remained unmatched. This CDR3 comprises 13 residues. Germline assignment: CDR1 SGHDT and CDR2 YYEEEE.

Only one count was recorded for this clone. This chain joins TRBV7-2 and TRBJ1-4; D perhaps matches TRBD1 (5 bases). The CDR3 consists of 15 residues. Germline assignment: CDR1 SGHTA and CDR2 FQGNSA. Trimming cost V 0 bases and J 5 bases, with 10 bases left between them. CDR3 in amino acids: CASSLAGAINEKLFF. The CDR3 bases are TGTGCCAGCAGCTTAGCAGGGGCGATAAATGAAAAACTGTTTTTT.

The J gene is TRBJ1-6, the V gene TRBV5-1, with 8 bases aligning to TRBD1. Per the germline V gene, CDR1 is SGHRS and CDR2 is YFSETQ. The CDR3 length is 16 residues. The V segment lost 1 base and the J segment 9 bases; nucleotides outside the gene matches: 9. The CDR3 coding sequence is TGCGCCAGCAGCTTGTTTGGACAGGGATCGAGTTCACCCCTCCACTTT. It encodes CASSLFGQGSSSPLHF.

The rearrangement uses TRBV11-2 and TRBJ2-7, with 9 bases that match TRBD2. The CDR3 is made up of 16 amino acids. Germline values: CDR1 SGHAT, CDR2 FQNNGV. V gave up 3 bases and J gave up 5 bases; unmatched junction bases: 11. Written as DNA, the CDR3 is TGTGCCAGCAGCTTGTCGCTAGCGGGGCGCCGGGACGAGCAGTACTTC. Protein product: CASSLSLAGRRDEQYF.

The chain joins TRBV9 to TRBJ2-7; 10 nucleotides agree with TRBD1. CDR1 is SGDLS and CDR2 is YYNGEE in the germline V gene. This CDR3 is 14 amino acids long. After removal of 2 bases from V and 2 bases from J, the junction contained 1 base not matched to a gene. The CDR3 nucleotides read TGTGCCAGCAGCGTGGGACAGGGGCCCTACGAGCAGTACTTC. Amino acids: CASSVGQGPYEQYF. Drawing the rest from reference TRBV9 and TRBJ2-7, the complete variable domain is DSGVTQTPKHLITATGQRVTLRCSPRSGDLSVYWYQQSLDQGLQFLIQYYNGEERAKGNILERFSAQQFPDLHSELNLSSLELGDSALYFCASSVGQGPYEQYFGPGTRLTVT.

This clone was seen just once. The chain links TRBV9 to TRBJ2-2; TRBD2 is a possible D gene (6 bases). V was trimmed by 2 bases and J by 0 bases, leaving 8 bases between them. The CDR3 length is 15 residues. The germline V gene has CDR1 SGDLS and CDR2 YYNGEE. CDR3 bases: TGTGCCAGCAGCGTGCTAGCGACGAACACCGGGGAGCTGTTTTTT. Protein: CASSVLATNTGELFF.

This chain connects TRBV10-2 to TRBJ2-1; 10 bases are shared with TRBD2. The CDR3 totals 16 residues. V lost 4 bases and J lost 3; bases outside the gene matches: 6. Germline V gene data show CDR1 as WSHSY and CDR2 as SAAADI. CDR3 DNA sequence: TGCGCCAGCAGTGTTCTAGCGGGGGCCGGCTACAATGAGCAGTTCTTC. Amino acids: CASSVLAGAGYNEQFF.

This clone was detected only a few times. The chain recombines TRBV27 with TRBJ2-2, with a tentative D call TRBD2 (5 bases). The CDR3 is 13 amino acids. The V gene's germline CDR1 is MNHEY and CDR2 SMNVEV (reference sequence). Trimming stripped 6 bases from V and 7 bases from J, with 12 bases between. The CDR3 reads CASSSFGGGELFF. The CDR3 DNA follows: TGTGCCAGCAGCTCCTTCGGAGGCGGGGAGCTGTTTTTT.